Each of the 5 T cell receptor beta chains below was sequenced from the same sample in a study of glioma-infiltrating T cells. TCR alpha and beta CDR3 regions were amplified from RNA using iRepertoire nested multiplex PCR. TCRdb reprocessed the multiplex PCR reads with MiXCR, giving one entry per CDR3 protein. Seen here are about 140,000 distinct CDR3 sequences, more than 35% observed once, and the top ten hold around 20%. The sequenced material came from glioma tissue, nonneoplastic brain tissue, or PBMCs (not recorded which). These receptors were collected from a human donor with low-grade glioma or glioblastoma, undergoing nonglioma brain surgery, or in good health (not recorded which).

The CDR3 nucleotides read TGTGCCAGCAGCTGGAGCCCAGGACAGGTCTCCGAGCAGTACTTC. Its translation is CASSWSPGQVSEQYF. J is TRBJ2-7 and V is TRBV7-2, with 7 bases that match TRBD1. This CDR3 has 15 residues. V was pared by 4 bases and J by 6 bases, with 12 bases of the junction left unmatched. Looked up from germline, CDR1 is SGHTA and CDR2 is FQGNSA.

This clonotype was picked up a small number of times. The V call is TRBV5-6, the J call TRBJ2-5; possible D gene TRBD2, 6 bases. This CDR3 is built from 13 residues. V lost 2 bases and J 5 bases, leaving 10 bases between the germline ends. Germline CDR1 reads SGHDT; CDR2 reads YYEEEE. Here the CDR3 DNA reads TGTGCCAGCAGCTTCCCGGGGGAGGAGACCCAGTACTTC. As protein: CASSFPGEETQYF.

The gene calls are TRBV3-1 and TRBJ2-1, with 7 bases aligning to TRBD2. Germline CDR1 and CDR2: LGHDT and YNNKEL (reference sequence). V gave up 4 bases and J gave up 10 bases; unmatched junction bases: 7. This CDR3 spans 13 amino acids. CDR3 DNA sequence: TGTGCCAGCAGCCCTATCGGGGAGGGGGAGCAGTTCTTC. It codes for CASSPIGEGEQFF.

In its sample, this clonotype was seen a few times. The chain joins TRBV20-1 to TRBJ2-1; D is perhaps TRBD2 (5 bases). Trimming removed 6 bases from V and 5 bases from J, with 14 bases in between. The CDR3 consists of 13 residues. The germline gives CDR1 DFQATT, CDR2 SNEGSKA (reference sequence). CDR3 in amino acids: CSALSDLNNEQFF. CDR3 coding DNA: TGCAGTGCCCTATCGGACTTAAACAATGAGCAGTTCTTC.

This clonotype appeared many times. This chain connects TRBV20-1 to TRBJ2-3; 9 bases align to TRBD2. Trimming took 3 bases from V and 0 from J; bases not matched to a gene: 4. This CDR3 has 15 residues. Germline V gene lookup returns CDR1 DFQATT and CDR2 SNEGSKA (reference sequence). This CDR3 reads CSARASGASTDTQYF. The CDR3 DNA is TGCAGTGCTAGGGCTAGCGGGGCCAGCACAGATACGCAGTATTTT.